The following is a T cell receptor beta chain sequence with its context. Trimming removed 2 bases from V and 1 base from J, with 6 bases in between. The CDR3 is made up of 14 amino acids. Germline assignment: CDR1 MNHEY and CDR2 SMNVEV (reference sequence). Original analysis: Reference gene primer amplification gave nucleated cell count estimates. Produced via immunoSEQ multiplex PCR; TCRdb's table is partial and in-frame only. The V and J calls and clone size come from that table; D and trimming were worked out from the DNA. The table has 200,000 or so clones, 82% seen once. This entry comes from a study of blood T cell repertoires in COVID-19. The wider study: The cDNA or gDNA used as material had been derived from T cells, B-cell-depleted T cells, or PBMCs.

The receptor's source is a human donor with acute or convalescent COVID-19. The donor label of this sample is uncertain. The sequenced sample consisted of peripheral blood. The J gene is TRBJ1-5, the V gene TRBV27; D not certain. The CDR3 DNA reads TGTGCCAGCAGTTTACTGGGCAGCAATCAGCCCCAGCATTTT. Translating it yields CASSLLGSNQPQHF.